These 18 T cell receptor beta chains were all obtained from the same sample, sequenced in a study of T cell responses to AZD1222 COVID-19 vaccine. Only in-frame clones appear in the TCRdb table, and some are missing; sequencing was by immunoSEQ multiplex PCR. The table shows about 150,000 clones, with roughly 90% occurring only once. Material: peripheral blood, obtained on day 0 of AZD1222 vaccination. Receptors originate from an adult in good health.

DNA for the CDR3: TGTGCCAGCAGCACCCGGGGGGAGTACGAGCAGTACTTC. The encoded protein is CASSTRGEYEQYF. This chain uses TRBV11-1 with TRBJ2-7; 7 positions match TRBD2. Germline values: CDR1 SGHAT, CDR2 FQDESV (reference sequence). J lost 4 bases, V lost 5 bases, and 5 bases had no gene match. The CDR3 loop spans 13 amino acids. Filled out from reference TRBV11-1 and TRBJ2-7, the complete variable domain reads EAEVAQSPRYKITEKSQAVAFWCDPISGHATLYWYRQILGQGPELLVQFQDESVVDDSQLPKDRFSAERLKGVDSTLKIQPAELGDSAMYLCASSTRGEYEQYFGPGTRLTVT.

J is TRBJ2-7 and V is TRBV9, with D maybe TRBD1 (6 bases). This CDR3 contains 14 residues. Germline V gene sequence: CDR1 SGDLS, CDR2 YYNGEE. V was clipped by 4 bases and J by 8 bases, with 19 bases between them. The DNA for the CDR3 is TGTGCCAGCAGCCTCTGGGACACTTCCCAAAAGCAGTACTTC. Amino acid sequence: CASSLWDTSQKQYF.

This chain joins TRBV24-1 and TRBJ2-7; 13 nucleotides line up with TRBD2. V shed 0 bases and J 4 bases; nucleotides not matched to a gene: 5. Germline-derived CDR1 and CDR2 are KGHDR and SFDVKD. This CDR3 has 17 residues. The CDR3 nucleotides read TGTGCCACCAGTGATTTGCCCCGGACTAGCGGGAGATACGAGCAGTACTTC. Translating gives CATSDLPRTSGRYEQYF.

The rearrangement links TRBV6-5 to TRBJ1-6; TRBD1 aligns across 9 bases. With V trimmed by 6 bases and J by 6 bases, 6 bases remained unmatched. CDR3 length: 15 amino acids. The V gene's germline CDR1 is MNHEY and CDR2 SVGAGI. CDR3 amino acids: CASSDPGQGNSPLHF. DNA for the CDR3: TGTGCCAGCAGCGATCCGGGACAGGGTAATTCACCCCTCCACTTT.

CDR3 sequence (DNA): TGTGCCAGCAGGAAAGATTTAGCGGGGTGGGGGACCCAGTACTTC. Encoded protein: CASRKDLAGWGTQYF. The chain recombines TRBV6-5 with TRBJ2-5; 8 nucleotides match TRBD2. Germline V CDR1 and CDR2: MNHEY, SVGAGI. CDR3 length: 15 residues. Unmatched junction bases numbered 13, after V lost 6 bases and J lost 7 bases.

The CDR3 reads CASSHRGQQPQHF. The CDR3 nucleotides are TGTGCCAGCAGTCACAGGGGACAACAGCCCCAGCATTTT. The chain employs TRBV27 and TRBJ1-5; 7 positions agree with TRBD1. The CDR3 covers 13 residues. CDR1 is MNHEY, CDR2 SMNVEV, per germline (reference sequence). With V trimmed by 5 bases and J by 7 bases, 5 bases remained unmatched.

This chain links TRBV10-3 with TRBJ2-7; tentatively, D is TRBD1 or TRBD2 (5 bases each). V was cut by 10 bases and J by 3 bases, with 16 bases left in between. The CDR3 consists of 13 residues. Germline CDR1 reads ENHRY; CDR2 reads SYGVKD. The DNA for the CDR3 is TGTGCCACCGTCGGGCAGGGAGACTACGAGCAGTACTTC. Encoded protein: CATVGQGDYEQYF.

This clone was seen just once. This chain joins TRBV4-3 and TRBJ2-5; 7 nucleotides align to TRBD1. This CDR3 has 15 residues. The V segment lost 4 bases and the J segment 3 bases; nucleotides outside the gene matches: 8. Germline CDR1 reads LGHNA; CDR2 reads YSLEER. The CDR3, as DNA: TGCGCCAGCAGCCCAACCCTGGGGACAGAAGAGACCCAGTACTTC. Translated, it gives CASSPTLGTEETQYF.

CDR3 nucleotide sequence: TGTGCCAGCAGCCCCTCCGGGACCCTCTATGGCTACACCTTC. It codes for CASSPSGTLYGYTF. This rearrangement joins TRBV11-2 to TRBJ1-2; D possibly corresponds to TRBD1 (5 bases). Trimming removed 5 bases at V and 4 bases at J, with 14 bases between. Per the germline V gene, CDR1 is SGHAT and CDR2 is FQNNGV. The CDR3 totals 14 residues.

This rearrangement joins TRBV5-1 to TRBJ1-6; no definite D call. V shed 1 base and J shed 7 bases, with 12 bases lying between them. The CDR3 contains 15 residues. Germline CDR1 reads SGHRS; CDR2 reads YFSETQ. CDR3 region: CASSLKMARNSPLHF. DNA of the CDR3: TGCGCCAGCAGCTTGAAAATGGCAAGAAATTCACCCCTCCACTTT.

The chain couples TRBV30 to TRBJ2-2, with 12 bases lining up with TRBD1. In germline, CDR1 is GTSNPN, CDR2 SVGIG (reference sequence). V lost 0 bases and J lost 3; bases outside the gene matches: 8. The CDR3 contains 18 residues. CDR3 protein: CAWSVRGQGAYDTGELFF. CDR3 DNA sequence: TGTGCCTGGAGTGTACGGGGACAGGGGGCCTACGACACCGGGGAGCTGTTTTTT.

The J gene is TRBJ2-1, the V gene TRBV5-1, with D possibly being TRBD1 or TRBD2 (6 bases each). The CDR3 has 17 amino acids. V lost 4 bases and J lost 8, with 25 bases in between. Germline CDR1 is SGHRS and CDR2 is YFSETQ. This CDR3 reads CASSLLRGATFSHEQFF. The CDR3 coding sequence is TGCGCCAGCAGCCTGCTGAGGGGGGCCACGTTTTCTCATGAGCAGTTCTTC.

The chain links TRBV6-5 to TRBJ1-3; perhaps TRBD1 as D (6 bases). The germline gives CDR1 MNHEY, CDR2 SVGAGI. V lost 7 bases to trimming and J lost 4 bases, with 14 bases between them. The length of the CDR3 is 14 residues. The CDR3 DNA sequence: TGTGCCAGCAAAAAACCGGGGACAGGAAACACCATATATTTT. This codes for CASKKPGTGNTIYF.

The CDR3 DNA reads as TGTGCCAGCAGCGTCCAGGGGGCGTACTATGGCTACACCTTC. The encoded protein is CASSVQGAYYGYTF. V and J are TRBV6-5 and TRBJ1-2; 8 nucleotides align to TRBD1. Germline loops: CDR1 MNHEY, CDR2 SVGAGI. With V trimmed by 6 bases and J by 3 bases, 6 bases remained unmatched. The CDR3 runs to 14 residues.

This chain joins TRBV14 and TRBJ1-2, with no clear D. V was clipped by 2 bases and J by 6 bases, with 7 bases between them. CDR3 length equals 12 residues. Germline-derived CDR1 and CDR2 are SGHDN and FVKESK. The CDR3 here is CASSQPPHGYTF. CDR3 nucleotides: TGTGCCAGCAGCCAACCCCCACATGGCTACACCTTC.

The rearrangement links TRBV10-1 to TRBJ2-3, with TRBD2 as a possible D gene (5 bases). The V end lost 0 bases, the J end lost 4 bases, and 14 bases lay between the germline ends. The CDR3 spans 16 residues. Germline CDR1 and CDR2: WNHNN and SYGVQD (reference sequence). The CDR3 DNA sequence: TGCGCCAGCAGTGAGTCGGTGGGAGTGGGCGCAGATACGCAGTATTTT. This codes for CASSESVGVGADTQYF.

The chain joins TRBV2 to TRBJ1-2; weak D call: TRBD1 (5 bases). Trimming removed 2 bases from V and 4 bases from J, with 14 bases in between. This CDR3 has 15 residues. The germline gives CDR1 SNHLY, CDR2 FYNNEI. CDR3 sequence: CASSEISAGLYGYTF. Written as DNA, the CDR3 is TGTGCCAGCAGTGAAATTTCGGCGGGACTCTATGGCTACACCTTC.

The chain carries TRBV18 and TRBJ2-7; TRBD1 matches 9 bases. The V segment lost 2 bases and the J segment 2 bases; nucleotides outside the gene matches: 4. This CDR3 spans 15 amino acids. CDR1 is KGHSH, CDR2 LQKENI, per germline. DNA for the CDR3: TGTGCCAGCTCACCAGGGGACAGGGCCCCCTACGAGCAGTACTTC. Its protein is CASSPGDRAPYEQYF.